The 30 T cell receptor beta chains in this list originate from one sample, sequenced in a study of blood T cell repertoires in COVID-19. Repertoires were generated with immunoSEQ multiplex PCR, while TCRdb's copy carries only in-frame clones and drops some. The table shows more than 350,000 clones, with 89% occurring only once. The sequenced material came from peripheral blood. The source of these receptors is a woman aged 25-40 years with COVID-19, enrolled during active disease.

The chain couples TRBV6-5 to TRBJ1-6; D ambiguous. V lost 8 bases and J lost 5, with 16 bases in between. The CDR3 is 15 residues long. Germline V gives CDR1 MNHEY, CDR2 SVGAGI. The CDR3 here is CASAPTPQHNSPLHF. The CDR3 DNA reads as TGTGCCAGCGCCCCAACCCCACAGCATAATTCACCCCTCCACTTT.

At least ten counts were recorded for this clone. The J gene is TRBJ2-7, the V gene TRBV6-2 or TRBV6-3; D not resolved. CDR3 size: 12 residues. V lost 2 bases, J lost 4 bases, and 6 bases lay in between. CDR1 and CDR2 from the germline V gene are MNHEY and SVGEGT. The CDR3 protein is CASSYPEYEQYF. CDR3 DNA sequence: TGTGCCAGCAGTTACCCAGAATACGAGCAGTACTTC.

This clone appeared once. This sequence joins TRBV24-1 and TRBJ1-2; D not certain. CDR1 KGHDR and CDR2 SFDVKD come from the germline V gene. The V and J ends lost 6 bases and 3 bases respectively, with 13 bases between them. There are 14 residues in the CDR3. The CDR3 here is CATSPGHADYGYTF. The DNA of the CDR3 is TGTGCCACCAGTCCTGGCCACGCGGACTATGGCTACACCTTC.

The V call is TRBV4-3, the J call TRBJ2-7; D is perhaps TRBD1 (6 bases). V lost 1 base and J lost 6, with 10 bases in between. The CDR3 loop spans 13 amino acids. The germline gives CDR1 LGHNA, CDR2 YSLEER. The DNA of the CDR3 is TGCGCCAGCAGCCAAGTACAGGGACGCGAGCAGTACTTC. This translates into CASSQVQGREQYF.

The chain combines TRBV2 with TRBJ1-6; D remains ambiguous. The germline gives CDR1 SNHLY, CDR2 FYNNEI. V was pared by 4 bases and J by 9 bases, with 19 bases between. The CDR3 length is 16 residues. DNA for the CDR3: TGTGCCAGCAGTGTCGGAGCCCTTACCCTGAGTTCACCCCTCCACTTT. Its protein is CASSVGALTLSSPLHF.

The chain employs TRBV24-1 and TRBJ1-2; D may be TRBD1 (5 bases). The CDR3 covers 13 residues. In germline, CDR1 is KGHDR, CDR2 SFDVKD. Trimming stripped 9 bases from V and 4 bases from J, with 14 bases between. The CDR3 loop is CATSAATAYGYTF. The DNA for the CDR3 is TGTGCCACCTCCGCTGCGACAGCCTATGGCTACACCTTC.

The CDR3 region has the DNA TGTGCCAGCAGCCAAGTTTCCAGCGGGGGTTTTAGGGCCAAAAACATTCAGTACTTC. Its translation: CASSQVSSGGFRAKNIQYF. The chain is built from TRBV4-2 and TRBJ2-4; TRBD2 agrees at 8 bases. CDR3 length: 19 amino acids. After removal of 1 base from V and 1 base from J, the junction contained 12 bases not matched to a gene. CDR1 and CDR2 from the germline V gene are LGHNA and YNFKEQ.

The chain combines TRBV10-3 with TRBJ1-5; D remains unclear. Trimming took 0 bases from V and 4 from J, leaving 10 bases between them. Looked up from germline, CDR1 is ENHRY and CDR2 is SYGVKD. This CDR3 is 15 amino acids long. CDR3 in amino acids: CAISESVEFNQPQHF. In nucleotides, the CDR3 is TGTGCCATCAGTGAGTCGGTGGAGTTTAATCAGCCCCAGCATTTT.

CDR3 DNA sequence: TGTGCCAGCAGTTATAGCGGGGGGGAGACCCAGTACTTC. Translation gives CASSYSGGETQYF. This chain uses TRBV28 with TRBJ2-5; 10 bases align to TRBD2. The CDR3 is 13 amino acids. Germline V gene lookup returns CDR1 MDHEN and CDR2 SYDVKM. With 4 bases clipped from V and 5 bases from J, the junction kept 1 base outside the gene matches.

The chain combines TRBV7-2 with TRBJ2-3; D is possibly TRBD1 (5 bases). CDR3 length equals 16 residues. Germline-derived CDR1 and CDR2 are SGHTA and FQGNSA. V shed 5 bases and J shed 0 bases, with 15 bases lying between them. The CDR3 protein is CASSKDQGLSTDTQYF. The CDR3 nucleotides are TGTGCCAGCAGCAAAGACCAGGGCCTGAGCACAGATACGCAGTATTTT.

The J gene is TRBJ1-1, the V gene TRBV28; D is possibly TRBD1 (5 bases). The V end lost 2 bases, the J end lost 0 bases, and 13 bases lay between the germline ends. The CDR3 spans 16 residues. Per germline, CDR1 MDHEN and CDR2 SYDVKM. CDR3 region: CASSLVGGAMNTEAFF. The CDR3, as DNA: TGTGCCAGCAGTTTAGTCGGGGGTGCAATGAACACTGAAGCTTTCTTT.

Only one count was recorded for this clone. The V gene is TRBV9, the J gene TRBJ2-2; 12 positions agree with TRBD2. The germline V gene has CDR1 SGDLS and CDR2 YYNGEE. V was pared by 3 bases and J by 0 bases, with 9 bases of the junction left unmatched. The CDR3 is 19 residues long. DNA for the CDR3: TGTGCCAGCAGCGCCCCGAGGACTAGCGGGATCGCGAACACCGGGGAGCTGTTTTTT. Protein product: CASSAPRTSGIANTGELFF. Looking up the rest from reference TRBV9 and TRBJ2-2 gives the full variable domain: DSGVTQTPKHLITATGQRVTLRCSPRSGDLSVYWYQQSLDQGLQFLIQYYNGEERAKGNILERFSAQQFPDLHSELNLSSLELGDSALYFCASSAPRTSGIANTGELFFGEGSRLTVL.

This chain joins TRBV3-1 (or the pseudogene TRBV3-2) and TRBJ2-5; TRBD1 matches at 7 bases. The trim removed 3 bases at V and 14 bases at J, leaving 21 bases unmatched. The CDR3 has 16 amino acids. Germline loops: CDR1 LGHDT, CDR2 YNNKEL (reference sequence). The CDR3 here is CASSHLGGGSPDDLYF. CDR3 nucleotides: TGTGCCAGCAGCCATCTAGGGGGCGGATCGCCGGATGACCTCTACTTC.

The count of this clone is one. The J gene is TRBJ1-2, the V gene TRBV7-2; D is possibly TRBD1 (6 bases). CDR3 length equals 17 residues. The V end was cut by 5 bases, the J end by 5 bases, with 24 bases between. From germline, CDR1 is SGHTA and CDR2 FQGNSA. In DNA, the CDR3 is TGTGCCAGCAGCCCAAGGGGGAGTCAGGGCGGACTGTATGGCTACACCTTC. Its translation is CASSPRGSQGGLYGYTF.

This chain links TRBV28 with TRBJ2-4, with a possible D match to TRBD2 (5 bases). V was clipped by 5 bases and J by 7 bases, with 18 bases between them. The CDR3 has 15 residues. Germline V gene sequence: CDR1 MDHEN, CDR2 SYDVKM. CDR3 residues: CASSSTGLSGNIQYF. CDR3 bases: TGTGCCAGCAGTAGTACCGGACTGTCGGGGAACATTCAGTACTTC.

The V call is TRBV2, the J call TRBJ2-1; no reliable D call. V gave up 8 bases and J gave up 4 bases, with 21 bases separating them. Germline V lookup: CDR1 SNHLY, CDR2 FYNNEI. There are 16 residues in the CDR3. In DNA, the CDR3 is TGTGCCAGCCCCGAGGTAACCCCCTTGTATTACAATGAGCAGTTCTTC. It translates to CASPEVTPLYYNEQFF. Full variable domain (missing parts from reference TRBV2 and TRBJ2-1): EPEVTQTPSHQVTQMGQEVILRCVPISNHLYFYWYRQILGQKVEFLVSFYNNEISEKSEIFDDQFSVERPDGSNFTLKIRSTKLEDSAMYFCASPEVTPLYYNEQFFGPGTRLTVL.

This clone appeared once. The chain carries TRBV14 and TRBJ1-2; TRBD1 aligns across 9 bases. The CDR3 has 15 amino acids. Per germline, CDR1 SGHDN and CDR2 FVKESK. The V segment lost 4 bases and the J segment 6 bases; nucleotides outside the gene matches: 9. This CDR3 is CASSPPGQGSDGYTF. The CDR3 DNA reads as TGTGCCAGCAGCCCGCCAGGACAGGGGTCGGATGGCTACACCTTC.

In this sample, this clone turned up once. J is TRBJ2-7 and V is TRBV5-6; 7 positions agree with TRBD1. CDR3 length equals 12 residues. Germline lookup yields CDR1 SGHDT and CDR2 YYEEEE. J was trimmed by 5 bases and V by 4 bases; bases with no gene match: 3. The CDR3 DNA is TGTGCCAGCAGCCCCGGACAGGACGAGCAGTACTTC. Translated: CASSPGQDEQYF.

The CDR3 loop is CASSPRDRWRVGYTF. In nucleotides, the CDR3 is TGTGCCAGCAGTCCTCGGGACAGATGGAGGGTAGGCTACACCTTC. This chain links TRBV27 with TRBJ1-2; 7 nucleotides match TRBD1. CDR1 MNHEY and CDR2 SMNVEV come from the germline V gene (reference sequence). With V trimmed by 5 bases and J by 8 bases, 14 bases remained unmatched. The CDR3 consists of 15 residues.

The chain carries TRBV3-1 (or the pseudogene TRBV3-2) and TRBJ1-1; D gene ambiguous. The CDR3 has 13 amino acids. Germline V gene sequence: CDR1 LGHDT, CDR2 YNNKEL (reference sequence). The V end lost 1 base, the J end lost 5 bases, and 8 bases lay between the germline ends. The CDR3 reads CASSQGTATEAFF. The CDR3 DNA is TGTGCCAGCAGCCAAGGAACAGCAACTGAAGCTTTCTTT.

The rearrangement uses TRBV5-1 and TRBJ1-1, with D perhaps TRBD1 (6 bases). V was clipped by 1 base and J by 0 bases, with 7 bases between them. The CDR3 consists of 14 residues. Germline CDR1 SGHRS, CDR2 YFSETQ. CDR3 protein: CASSLSGVNTEAFF. CDR3 nucleotides: TGCGCCAGCAGCTTGTCAGGGGTGAACACTGAAGCTTTCTTT.

This sequence joins TRBV7-9 and TRBJ1-4; 7 nucleotides line up with TRBD1. CDR1 is SEHNR and CDR2 is FQNEAQ in the germline V gene (reference sequence). The CDR3 extends over 15 amino acids. V lost 5 bases to trimming and J lost 8 bases; unmatched junction nucleotides: 11. The CDR3 here is CASSPGQPISEKLFF. CDR3 coding DNA: TGTGCCAGCAGCCCGGGACAGCCGATAAGCGAAAAACTGTTTTTT.

The chain links TRBV6-5 to TRBJ2-4; weak D call: TRBD2 (5 bases). V lost 0 bases, J lost 2 bases, and 11 bases lay in between. From germline, CDR1 is MNHEY and CDR2 SVGAGI. The CDR3 extends over 16 amino acids. In DNA, the CDR3 is TGTGCCAGCAGTTACTCCCGGACGGGGTCCAAAAACATTCAGTACTTC. Its protein is CASSYSRTGSKNIQYF.

The chain recombines TRBV5-4 with TRBJ2-1; D is perhaps TRBD1 (7 bases). Germline assignment: CDR1 SGHNT and CDR2 YYREEE (reference sequence). The CDR3 loop spans 15 amino acids. Trimming took 2 bases from V and 9 from J, leaving 18 bases between them. In nucleotides, the CDR3 is TGTGCCAGCAGCTTAGCGGGCCTCAGGGGGAGTGAGCAGTTCTTC. It specifies CASSLAGLRGSEQFF.

The chain carries TRBV6-2 or TRBV6-3 and TRBJ2-5; no clear D gene. The CDR3 spans 16 residues. Trimming stripped 6 bases from V and 3 bases from J, with 20 bases between. Germline CDR1 MNHEY, CDR2 SVGEGT. The CDR3 reads CASSSKLISPEETQYF. The CDR3, as DNA: TGTGCCAGCAGCTCCAAACTTATTAGTCCGGAAGAGACCCAGTACTTC.

The chain recombines TRBV7-9 with TRBJ1-3; no firm D call. The V gene lost 5 bases and the J gene lost 0 bases, with 5 bases spanning the gap. The CDR3 has 13 residues. Germline values: CDR1 SEHNR, CDR2 FQNEAQ (reference sequence). This CDR3 reads CASSLFSGNTIYF. The CDR3 DNA is TGTGCCAGCAGCCTTTTCTCTGGAAACACCATATATTTT.

The chain links TRBV10-2 to TRBJ1-5; D is perhaps TRBD1 (5 bases). From germline, CDR1 is WSHSY and CDR2 SAAADI. This CDR3 comprises 15 residues. With 6 bases removed from V and 0 bases from J, the gap between germline ends came to 12 bases. The CDR3 reads CASREAGNSNQPQHF. The CDR3 region has the DNA TGCGCCAGCAGGGAAGCAGGGAATAGCAATCAGCCCCAGCATTTT.

The chain links TRBV2 to TRBJ1-1; 7 bases align to TRBD1. This CDR3 contains 15 residues. V shed 6 bases, J shed 0 bases, and the junction held 7 bases outside the gene matches. Germline assignment: CDR1 SNHLY and CDR2 FYNNEI. CDR3 nucleotides: TGTGCCAGCAGAAACTCCGGGACAGTGAACACTGAAGCTTTCTTT. Encoded protein: CASRNSGTVNTEAFF.

This rearrangement joins TRBV19 to TRBJ1-5; D is perhaps TRBD1 (6 bases). This CDR3 contains 13 residues. With 3 bases removed from V and 6 bases from J, the gap between germline ends came to 9 bases. CDR1 LNHDA and CDR2 SQIVND come from the germline V gene (reference sequence). CDR3 DNA sequence: TGTGCCAGTAGTATGGGGGCTAGTCAGCCCCAGCATTTT. Translating gives CASSMGASQPQHF.

This clone appeared a few times. V gene TRBV19 combines with J gene TRBJ2-2, with TRBD2 identical over 7 bases. The CDR3 length is 14 residues. CDR1 is LNHDA, CDR2 SQIVND, per germline (reference sequence). Germline trimming cut 7 bases from V and 7 bases from J; bases unmatched to any gene: 9. The CDR3: CASTPKTSFGELFF. Written as DNA, the CDR3 is TGTGCCAGTACCCCAAAGACTAGCTTCGGGGAGCTGTTTTTT.